A selection of T cell receptor beta chains follows, all from one sample in a study of lymphopenia after photon versus proton radiotherapy. Produced via immunoSEQ multiplex PCR; TCRdb's table is partial and in-frame only. The sample includes a few thousand clones, around 69% of them seen just once. Sequencing used peripheral blood, obtained from a patient treated with proton-based radiotherapy. Receptors were obtained from a man older than 75 with esophageal cancer. Each CDR3 is given with its conserved first and last residue. The order of the fields is V gene, J gene, CDR3 protein.

V gene: TRBV2
J gene: TRBJ1-2
CDR3 protein: CASRALPDRDGYGYTF

V gene: TRBV5-1
J gene: TRBJ1-3
CDR3 protein: CASSIGSGNTIYF

V gene: TRBV18
J gene: TRBJ2-6
CDR3 protein: CASSVGQLSGANVLTF

V gene: TRBV27
J gene: TRBJ2-5
CDR3 protein: CASSLTRDWVTQYF

V gene: TRBV7-2
J gene: TRBJ2-1
CDR3 protein: CASSLEGGRPSYNEQFF

V gene: TRBV10-1
J gene: TRBJ1-6
CDR3 protein: CASSEHFPYNSPLHF

V gene: TRBV30
J gene: TRBJ2-6
CDR3 protein: CAWRRQVSGANVLTF

V gene: TRBV6-5
J gene: TRBJ1-1
CDR3 protein: CASSYGGSNTEAFF

V gene: TRBV5-1
J gene: TRBJ1-1
CDR3 protein: CASSHVRGTEAFF

V gene: TRBV6-4
J gene: TRBJ1-1
CDR3 protein: CASSRDRVSEAFF

V gene: TRBV7-2
J gene: TRBJ1-5
CDR3 protein: CASSLRSRANNQPQHF

V gene: TRBV11-2
J gene: TRBJ1-2
CDR3 protein: CASSLGTHGYTF

V gene: TRBV5-1
J gene: TRBJ2-3
CDR3 protein: CASSSRAGDTDTQYF

V gene: TRBV18
J gene: TRBJ2-5
CDR3 protein: CASSPTGEETQYF

V gene: TRBV6-5
J gene: TRBJ1-2
CDR3 protein: CASSNSRAANYGYTF

V gene: TRBV6-1
J gene: TRBJ1-1
CDR3 protein: CASSDRDRGRAFF

V gene: TRBV9
J gene: TRBJ2-5
CDR3 protein: CASSVGRGGRETQYF

V gene: TRBV19
J gene: TRBJ2-2
CDR3 protein: CASTPEGGYTGELFF

V gene: TRBV7-2
J gene: TRBJ2-1
CDR3 protein: CASSLQGGDEQFF

V gene: TRBV5-1
J gene: TRBJ1-1
CDR3 protein: CASSTSVTGVNTEAFF

V gene: TRBV28
J gene: TRBJ1-2
CDR3 protein: CASSFRDYGYTF

V gene: TRBV10-3
J gene: TRBJ2-6
CDR3 protein: CAISNMRCQSRANVLTF

V gene: TRBV5-8
J gene: TRBJ2-7
CDR3 protein: CASSQVLGTGSGEQYF

V gene: TRBV13
J gene: TRBJ1-1
CDR3 protein: CASSLDPAGGTEAFF

V gene: TRBV7-6
J gene: TRBJ1-5
CDR3 protein: CASSHSNQPQHF